These 10 T cell receptor beta chains were all obtained from the same sample, sequenced in a study of blood T cells in healthy people across ages. A second about 7 to 11 cycle PCR used barcoded and J-beta primers. TCRdb independently ran MiXCR on the 5' RACE reads; one entry per CDR3 protein. This table has around 580,000 distinct CDR3 sequences, more than 45% appearing once. Material: blood. The receptors derive from a man at least 80 years old in good health.

The chain uses TRBV19 and TRBJ2-3; 12 bases agree with TRBD2. The CDR3 has 15 residues. V shed 4 bases, J shed 5 bases, and the junction held 4 bases outside the gene matches. Germline values: CDR1 LNHDA, CDR2 SQIVND (reference sequence). CDR3 protein: CASSTQTSGRDTQYF. The CDR3 bases are TGTGCCAGTAGTACCCAGACTAGCGGGAGAGATACGCAGTATTTT.

This chain joins TRBV18 and TRBJ2-6; unclear D gene. The CDR3 is 14 amino acids. Germline V gene lookup returns CDR1 KGHSH and CDR2 LQKENI. V lost 3 bases to trimming and J lost 15 bases, with 18 bases between them. The CDR3 region has the DNA TGTGCCAGCTCACCGTCTGCCCGGCCGCCTGGCCTGACTTTC. Translating it yields CASSPSARPPGLTF.

This clonotype was detected only a few times. The J gene is TRBJ2-2, the V gene TRBV29-1; 8 bases are a match to TRBD1. V gave up 6 bases and J gave up 5 bases; unmatched junction bases: 8. The CDR3 contains 14 residues. CDR1 and CDR2 from the germline V gene are SQVTM and ANQGSEA. CDR3 amino acids: CSVYRDRTTGELFF. In DNA form, the CDR3 reads TGCAGCGTGTACCGGGACAGGACGACCGGGGAGCTGTTTTTT.

This chain connects TRBV7-2 to TRBJ2-1, with 10 nucleotides matching TRBD2. Trimming at V came to 4 bases and at J to 5 bases, leaving 2 bases not matched to a gene. The V gene's germline CDR1 is SGHTA and CDR2 FQGNSA. The CDR3 spans 14 residues. The DNA of the CDR3 is TGTGCCAGCAGCTCAGCGGGAGGGGACAATGAGCAGTTCTTC. It translates to CASSSAGGDNEQFF.

The sample holds a few counts of this clonotype. The genes are TRBV20-1 and TRBJ2-1, with TRBD1 identical over 7 bases. Germline CDR1 reads DFQATT; CDR2 reads SNEGSKA (reference sequence). The CDR3 has 15 amino acids. Trimming cost V 6 bases and J 10 bases; bases outside gene matches: 18. The CDR3 reads CSARGGDRALREQFF. The CDR3 coding sequence is TGCAGTGCCCGAGGGGGAGACAGGGCGCTTCGAGAGCAGTTCTTC.

The rearrangement uses TRBV28 and TRBJ1-6, with 7 bases lining up with TRBD1. The germline V gene encodes CDR1 MDHEN and CDR2 SYDVKM. This CDR3 has 13 residues. The V segment lost 6 bases and the J segment 9 bases; nucleotides outside the gene matches: 5. The CDR3 bases are TGTGCCAGCAGCCTGACAGGGTTTTCACCCCTCCACTTT. Its translation: CASSLTGFSPLHF.

The rearrangement links TRBV7-6 to TRBJ1-4; 7 bases align to TRBD1. V lost 5 bases, J lost 5 bases, and 8 bases stayed unmatched. CDR3 size: 15 residues. CDR1 and CDR2 (germline): SGHVS, FNYEAQ. The CDR3 sequence is CASSDQGQINEKLFF. The CDR3 bases are TGTGCCAGCAGCGACCAGGGACAGATAAATGAAAAACTGTTTTTT.

The V call is TRBV12-3 or TRBV12-4, the J call TRBJ2-5; no definite D call. V lost 5 bases to trimming and J lost 11 bases, with 21 bases between them. The CDR3 has 14 amino acids. CDR3 protein: CASSDWALNNEQYF. The CDR3, as DNA: TGTGCCAGCAGTGACTGGGCCTTGAACAATGAGCAGTACTTC.

The sample holds a few counts of this clonotype. The chain links TRBV29-1 to TRBJ1-2; 10 bases align to TRBD1. The CDR3 has 15 amino acids. V trimming: 6 bases; J trimming: 7 bases; junction bases outside the gene matches: 14. Germline loops: CDR1 SQVTM, CDR2 ANQGSEA. In DNA form, the CDR3 reads TGCAGCGTGGGGAACCCCGGGACAGGGGTCGGTGGCTACACCTTC. Amino acid sequence: CSVGNPGTGVGGYTF.

With regard to this clonotype: This could be a read error, since a much larger clone is one nucleotide away. J is TRBJ1-5 and V is TRBV6-6; D is uncertain. Germline values: CDR1 MNHNY, CDR2 SVGAGI (reference sequence). The CDR3 has 13 amino acids. CDR3 sequence: CASSYGGNQPRHF. CDR3 sequence (DNA): TGTGCCAGCAGTTACGGCGGAAATCAGCCCCGGCATTTT.